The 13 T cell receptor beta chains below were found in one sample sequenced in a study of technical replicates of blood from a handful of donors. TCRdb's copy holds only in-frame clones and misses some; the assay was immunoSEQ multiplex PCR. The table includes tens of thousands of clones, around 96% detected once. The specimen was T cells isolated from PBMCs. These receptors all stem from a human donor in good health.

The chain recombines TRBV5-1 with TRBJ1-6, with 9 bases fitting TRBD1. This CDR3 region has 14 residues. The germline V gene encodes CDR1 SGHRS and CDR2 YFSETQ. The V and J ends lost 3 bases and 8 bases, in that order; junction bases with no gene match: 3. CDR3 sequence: CASSSGQGDSPLHF. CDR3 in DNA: TGCGCCAGCAGCTCGGGACAGGGTGATTCACCCCTCCACTTT. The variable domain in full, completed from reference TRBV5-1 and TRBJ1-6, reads KAGVTQTPRYLIKTRGQQVTLSCSPISGHRSVSWYQQTPGQGLQFLFEYFSETQRNKGNFPGRFSGRQFSNSRSEMNVSTLELGDSALYLCASSSGQGDSPLHFGNGTRLTVT.

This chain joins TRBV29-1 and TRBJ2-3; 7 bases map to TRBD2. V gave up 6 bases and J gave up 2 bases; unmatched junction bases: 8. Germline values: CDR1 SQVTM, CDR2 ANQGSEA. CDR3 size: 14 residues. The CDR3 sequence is CSVRDYLATDTQYF. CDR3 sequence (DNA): TGCAGCGTAAGGGACTACTTAGCCACAGATACGCAGTATTTT.

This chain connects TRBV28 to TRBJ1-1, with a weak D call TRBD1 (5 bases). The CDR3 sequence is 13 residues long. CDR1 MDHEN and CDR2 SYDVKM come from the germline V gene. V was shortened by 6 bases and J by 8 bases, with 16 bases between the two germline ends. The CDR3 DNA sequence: TGTGCCAGCAGACCTATCGGGGGTCTAGAAGCTTTCTTT. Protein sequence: CASRPIGGLEAFF.

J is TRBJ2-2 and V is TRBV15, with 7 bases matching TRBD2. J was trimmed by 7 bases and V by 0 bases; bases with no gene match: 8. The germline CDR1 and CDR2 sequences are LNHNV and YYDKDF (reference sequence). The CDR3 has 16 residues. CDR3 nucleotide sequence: TGTGCCACCAGCAGAGATCGGGGGAGGGCGGGCGGGGAGCTGTTTTTT. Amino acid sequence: CATSRDRGRAGGELFF. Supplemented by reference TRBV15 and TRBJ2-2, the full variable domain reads DAMVIQNPRYQVTQFGKPVTLSCSQTLNHNVMYWYQQKSSQAPKLLFHYYDKDFNNEADTPDNFQSRRPNTSFCFLDIRSPGLGDTAMYLCATSRDRGRAGGELFFGEGSRLTVL.

The CDR3, as DNA: TGCAGTGCTAGGGGGAGCGAGCAGTTCTTC. Translated: CSARGSEQFF. V is TRBV20-1 and J is TRBJ2-1; tentative D call: TRBD2 (5 bases). V lost 3 bases and J 10 bases, leaving 7 bases between the germline ends. The CDR3 spans 10 residues. CDR1 is DFQATT, CDR2 SNEGSKA, per germline (reference sequence).

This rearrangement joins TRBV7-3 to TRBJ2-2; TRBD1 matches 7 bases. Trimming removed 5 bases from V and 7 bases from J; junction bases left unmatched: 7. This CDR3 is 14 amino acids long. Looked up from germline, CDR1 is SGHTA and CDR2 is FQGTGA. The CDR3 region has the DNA TGTGCCAGCAGCCTTGACAGGGAAGGCGGGGAGCTGTTTTTT. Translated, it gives CASSLDREGGELFF. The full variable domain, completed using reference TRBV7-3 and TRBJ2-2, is GAGVSQTPSNKVTEKGKYVELRCDPISGHTALYWYRQSLGQGPEFLIYFQGTGAADDSGLPNDRFFAVRPEGSVSTLKIQRTERGDSAVYLCASSLDREGGELFFGEGSRLTVL.

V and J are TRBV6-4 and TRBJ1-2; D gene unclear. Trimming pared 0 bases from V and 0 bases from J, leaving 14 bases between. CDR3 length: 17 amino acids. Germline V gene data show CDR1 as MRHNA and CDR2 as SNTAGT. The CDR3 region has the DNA TGTGCCAGCAGTGACTCCCGTCCGGGGTCGACTAACTATGGCTACACCTTC. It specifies CASSDSRPGSTNYGYTF.

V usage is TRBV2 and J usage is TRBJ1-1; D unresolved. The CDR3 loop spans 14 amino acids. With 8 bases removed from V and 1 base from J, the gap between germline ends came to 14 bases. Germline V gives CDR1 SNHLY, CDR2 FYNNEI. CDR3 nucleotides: TGTGCCAGCTTGCGGGTGGGGAAGAACACTGAAGCTTTCTTT. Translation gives CASLRVGKNTEAFF.

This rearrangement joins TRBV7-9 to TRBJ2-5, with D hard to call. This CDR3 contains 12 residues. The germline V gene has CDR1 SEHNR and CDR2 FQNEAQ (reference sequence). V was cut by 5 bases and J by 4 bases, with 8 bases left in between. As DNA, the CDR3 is TGTGCCAGCAGCCCCTCGGGAGAGACCCAGTACTTC. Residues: CASSPSGETQYF. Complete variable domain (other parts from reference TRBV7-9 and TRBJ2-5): DTGVSQNPRHKITKRGQNVTFRCDPISEHNRLYWYRQTLGQGPEFLTYFQNEAQLEKSRLLSDRFSAERPKGSFSTLEIQRTEQGDSAMYLCASSPSGETQYFGPGTRLLVL.

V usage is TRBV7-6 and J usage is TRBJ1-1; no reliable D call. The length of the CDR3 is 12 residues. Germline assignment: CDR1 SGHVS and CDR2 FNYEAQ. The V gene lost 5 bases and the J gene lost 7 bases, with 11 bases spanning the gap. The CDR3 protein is CASSLLSNEAFF. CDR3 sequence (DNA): TGTGCCAGCAGCCTACTAAGTAATGAAGCTTTCTTT.

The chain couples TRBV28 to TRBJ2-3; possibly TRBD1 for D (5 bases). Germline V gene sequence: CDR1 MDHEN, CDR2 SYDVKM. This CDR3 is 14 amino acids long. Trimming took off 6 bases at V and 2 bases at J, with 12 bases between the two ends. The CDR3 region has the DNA TGTGCCAGCAGCTTAGACAGCTACACAGATACGCAGTATTTT. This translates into CASSLDSYTDTQYF.

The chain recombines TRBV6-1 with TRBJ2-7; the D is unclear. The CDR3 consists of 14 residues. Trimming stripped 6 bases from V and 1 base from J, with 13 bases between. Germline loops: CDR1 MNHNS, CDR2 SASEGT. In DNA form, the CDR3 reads TGTGCCAGCAGCCCCACCATAGTTTCCTACGAGCAGTACTTC. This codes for CASSPTIVSYEQYF.

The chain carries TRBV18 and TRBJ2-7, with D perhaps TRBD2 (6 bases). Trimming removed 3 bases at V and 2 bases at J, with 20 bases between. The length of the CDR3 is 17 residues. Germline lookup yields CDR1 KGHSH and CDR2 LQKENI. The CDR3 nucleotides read TGTGCCAGCTCACCGTCACCTATTCGGGGGACCCCCTACGAGCAGTACTTC. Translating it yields CASSPSPIRGTPYEQYF.